Below are 18 T cell receptor beta chains sequenced from a single sample in a study of T cell responses to AZD1222 COVID-19 vaccine. Data came from immunoSEQ multiplex PCR; TCRdb stores just in-frame clones and leaves some out. There are about 42,000 clones in the sample; more than 70% occur only once, and more than 20% lies in the top ten. The starting material was peripheral blood, obtained 28 days after the second AZD1222 dose. These receptor sequences come from an adult who received the AZD1222 COVID-19 vaccine.

The chain combines TRBV29-1 with TRBJ2-3; 7 bases fit TRBD1. Germline CDR1 reads SQVTM; CDR2 reads ANQGSEA. CDR3 length equals 15 residues. Trimming removed 3 bases from V and 2 bases from J; junction bases left unmatched: 8. The CDR3 nucleotides are TGCAGCGTTGAGTGGCAGGGGGAGATCACAGATACGCAGTATTTT. It specifies CSVEWQGEITDTQYF.

For the CDR3, the DNA is TGTGCCAGCAGCCGTGTCGAGGGCGTGGCGCAGTATTTT. Its protein product is CASSRVEGVAQYF. This sequence joins TRBV6-4 and TRBJ2-3; perhaps TRBD2 as D (5 bases). The germline gives CDR1 MRHNA, CDR2 SNTAGT. Deletions cut 6 bases from V and 10 bases from J, with 17 bases between. This CDR3 comprises 13 residues.

The J gene is TRBJ2-7, the V gene TRBV7-9; TRBD1 matches 10 bases. V lost 5 bases, J lost 3 bases, and 1 base stayed unmatched. Germline lookup yields CDR1 SEHNR and CDR2 FQNEAQ (reference sequence). The CDR3 is made up of 13 amino acids. For the CDR3, the DNA is TGTGCCAGCAGCCGGGACAGGGGCTACGAGCAGTACTTC. Protein: CASSRDRGYEQYF.

The rearrangement links TRBV7-9 to TRBJ1-2; D uncertain. V lost 2 bases and J 5 bases, leaving 15 bases between the germline ends. The CDR3 is 15 residues long. From germline, CDR1 is SEHNR and CDR2 FQNEAQ (reference sequence). CDR3 residues: CASSLRAVLGYGYTF. The CDR3 DNA reads as TGTGCCAGCAGCTTAAGAGCGGTCTTAGGATATGGCTACACCTTC.

This chain connects TRBV23-1 to TRBJ1-1; D is undetermined. TRBV23-1 qualifies as an ORF whose function is uncertain. This CDR3 has 12 amino acids. Trimming removed 2 bases at V and 5 bases at J, with 6 bases between. CDR3 amino acids: CASSQMGTEAFF. The CDR3 nucleotides are TGCGCCAGCAGTCAAATGGGTACTGAAGCTTTCTTT.

This clone ranks as medium-sized. This sequence joins TRBV27 and TRBJ2-2, with 8 bases identical to TRBD1. V lost 6 bases, J lost 0 bases, and 3 bases stayed unmatched. The CDR3 runs to 15 residues. Germline CDR1 and CDR2: MNHEY and SMNVEV (reference sequence). CDR3 protein: CASRGQAANTGELFF. In nucleotides, the CDR3 is TGTGCCAGCAGGGGACAGGCTGCGAACACCGGGGAGCTGTTTTTT.

This clone has just a few counts. CDR3 nucleotides: TGTGCCTGGGGCAGGGGGTACGAGCAGTACTTC. Translated, it gives CAWGRGYEQYF. This chain connects TRBV5-4 to TRBJ2-7; TRBD1 matches 7 bases. J gave up 4 bases and V 10 bases, and 5 bases lay outside the gene matches. The CDR3 spans 11 residues. Germline V gene sequence: CDR1 SGHNT, CDR2 YYREEE (reference sequence).

The chain recombines TRBV3-1 (or the pseudogene TRBV3-2) with TRBJ1-3, with D uncertain. From germline, CDR1 is LGHDT and CDR2 YNNKEL (reference sequence). V gave up 1 base and J gave up 0 bases, with 16 bases separating them. The CDR3 is 18 amino acids. CDR3 protein: CASSQAWASFLSGNTIYF. The CDR3 DNA reads TGTGCCAGCAGCCAAGCCTGGGCCAGCTTTCTCTCTGGAAACACCATATATTTT.

The rearrangement uses TRBV10-3 and TRBJ2-7, with D unresolved. The CDR3 is 13 amino acids. CDR1 and CDR2 (germline): ENHRY, SYGVKD. V was shortened by 7 bases and J by 6 bases, with 16 bases between the two germline ends. This CDR3 reads CAITASLNAEQYF. DNA of the CDR3: TGTGCCATCACCGCCAGCCTAAACGCCGAGCAGTACTTC.

This sequence joins TRBV29-1 and TRBJ2-2, with a weak D call TRBD1 (5 bases). The germline gives CDR1 SQVTM, CDR2 ANQGSEA. V was trimmed by 2 bases and J by 1 base, leaving 8 bases between them. The CDR3 consists of 14 residues. CDR3 loop: CSVESQGNTGELFF. The CDR3 DNA sequence: TGCAGCGTTGAATCTCAGGGGAACACCGGGGAGCTGTTTTTT.

This clone turned up a few times. The chain recombines TRBV6-5 with TRBJ2-7; tentatively, D is TRBD2 (6 bases). In germline, CDR1 is MNHEY, CDR2 SVGAGI. This CDR3 spans 14 amino acids. V lost 4 bases and J lost 1, with 11 bases in between. As DNA, the CDR3 is TGTGCCAGCAGTTCGCCGGGGACTTCCTACGAGCAGTACTTC. This sequence encodes CASSSPGTSYEQYF.

The table lists this clone with a count of one. This chain's CDR3 is CASSLAQGLEQYF. CDR3 in DNA: TGCGCCAGCAGCTTGGCACAGGGGCTGGAGCAGTACTTC. V is TRBV5-1 and J is TRBJ2-7; 7 positions agree with TRBD1. Germline V gene sequence: CDR1 SGHRS, CDR2 YFSETQ. The CDR3 spans 13 residues. J lost 7 bases, V lost 0 bases, and 4 bases had no gene match.

This chain connects TRBV7-2 to TRBJ2-6; 10 nucleotides line up with TRBD1. The CDR3 is 17 amino acids. Per germline, CDR1 SGHTA and CDR2 FQGNSA. Trimming removed 2 bases from V and 0 bases from J; junction bases left unmatched: 1. The CDR3 DNA reads TGTGCCAGCAGCTTACGGACAGGGGGCTCTGGGGCCAACGTCCTGACTTTC. As protein: CASSLRTGGSGANVLTF.

V usage is TRBV7-9 and J usage is TRBJ1-5; 10 bases align to TRBD1. Looked up from germline, CDR1 is SEHNR and CDR2 is FQNEAQ (reference sequence). CDR3 length: 14 amino acids. V shed 6 bases, J shed 5 bases, and the junction held 4 bases outside the gene matches. The CDR3 here is CASSGQGVDQPQHF. DNA for the CDR3: TGTGCCAGCAGTGGACAGGGGGTTGATCAGCCCCAGCATTTT.

The CDR3 DNA reads as TGTGCCAGCAGTTATGACGGATACGAGCAGTACTTC. It yields the protein CASSYDGYEQYF. The chain couples TRBV27 to TRBJ2-7; no firm D call. CDR1 is MNHEY, CDR2 SMNVEV, per germline (reference sequence). Trimming took off 4 bases at V and 4 bases at J, with 8 bases between the two ends. The CDR3 length is 12 residues.

The chain uses TRBV15 and TRBJ1-1, with 10 bases identical to TRBD1. This CDR3 spans 14 amino acids. CDR1 is LNHNV, CDR2 YYDKDF, per germline (reference sequence). J gave up 6 bases and V 3 bases, and 4 bases lay outside the gene matches. In DNA form, the CDR3 reads TGTGCCACCAGCAGGGGACAGGGGTCCGCTGAAGCTTTCTTT. This encodes CATSRGQGSAEAFF.

Points on this clone: Other DNA sequences in the sample encode the same CDR3. The chain is built from TRBV5-1 and TRBJ2-2; no definite D call. The CDR3 covers 15 residues. V was pared by 1 base and J by 0 bases, with 7 bases between. Germline V gene data show CDR1 as SGHRS and CDR2 as YFSETQ. The DNA for the CDR3 is TGCGCCAGCAGCTTGTCAGGAACGAACACCGGGGAGCTGTTTTTT. It is translated as CASSLSGTNTGELFF. The full variable domain, its missing parts supplied by reference TRBV5-1 and TRBJ2-2, is KAGVTQTPRYLIKTRGQQVTLSCSPISGHRSVSWYQQTPGQGLQFLFEYFSETQRNKGNFPGRFSGRQFSNSRSEMNVSTLELGDSALYLCASSLSGTNTGELFFGEGSRLTVL.

The chain uses TRBV15 and TRBJ2-5; tentative D call: TRBD2 (6 bases). V was shortened by 0 bases and J by 4 bases, with 6 bases between the two germline ends. CDR3 length equals 13 residues. CDR1 is LNHNV, CDR2 YYDKDF, per germline (reference sequence). For the CDR3, the DNA is TGTGCCACCAGCAGAGAAGCGGGAGAGACCCAGTACTTC. This encodes CATSREAGETQYF.